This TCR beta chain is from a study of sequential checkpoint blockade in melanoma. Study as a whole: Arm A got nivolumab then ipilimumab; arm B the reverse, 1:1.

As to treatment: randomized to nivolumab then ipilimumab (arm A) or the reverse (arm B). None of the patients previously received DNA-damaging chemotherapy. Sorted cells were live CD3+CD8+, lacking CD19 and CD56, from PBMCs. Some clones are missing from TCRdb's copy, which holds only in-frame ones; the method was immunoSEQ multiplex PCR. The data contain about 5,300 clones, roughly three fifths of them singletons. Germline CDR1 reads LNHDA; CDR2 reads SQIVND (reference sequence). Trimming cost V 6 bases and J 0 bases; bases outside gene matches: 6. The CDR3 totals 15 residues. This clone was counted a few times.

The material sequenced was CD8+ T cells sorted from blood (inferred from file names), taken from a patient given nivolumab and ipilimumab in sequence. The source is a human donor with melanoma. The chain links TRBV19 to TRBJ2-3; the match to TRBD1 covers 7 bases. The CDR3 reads CASRSGTASTDTQYF. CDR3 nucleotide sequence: TGTGCCAGTAGATCCGGGACAGCGAGCACAGATACGCAGTATTTT.